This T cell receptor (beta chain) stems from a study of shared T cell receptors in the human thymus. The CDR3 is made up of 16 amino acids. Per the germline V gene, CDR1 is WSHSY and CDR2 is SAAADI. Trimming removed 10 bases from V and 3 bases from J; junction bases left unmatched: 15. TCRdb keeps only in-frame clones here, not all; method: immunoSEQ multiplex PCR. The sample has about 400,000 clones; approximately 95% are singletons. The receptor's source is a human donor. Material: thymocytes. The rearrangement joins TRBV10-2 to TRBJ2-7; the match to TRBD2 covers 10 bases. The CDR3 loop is CATGWPSGRIGYEQYF. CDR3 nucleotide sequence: TGCGCCACAGGGTGGCCTAGCGGGAGAATAGGCTACGAGCAGTACTTC.